The T cell receptor (beta chain) described here comes from a study of response to subunit inactivated influenza vaccine. Study-level findings and limits: The authors put forward the suggestion that each seasonal influenza vaccination may bring in only a limited number of new T cells.

The CDR3 is 13 residues long. CDR1 and CDR2 from the germline V gene are LNHNV and YYDKDF (reference sequence). V lost 11 bases and J lost 4; bases outside the gene matches: 3. One entry per CDR3 protein results from TCRdb running MiXCR on the RT-PCR reads. The table lists 300,000 to 350,000 distinct CDR3 sequences, about 20% of them singletons. A word on this clonotype: The antigen remains unidentified.

Sequenced here: PBMCs from blood, sampled less than 22 months after vaccination. The receptor comes from a man aged 45-69 years who received an inactivated influenza vaccine. The rearrangement links TRBV15 to TRBJ2-1; 12 bases align to TRBD2. Here the CDR3 DNA reads TGTGCCGCCGGACTAGCGGGATACAATGAGCAGTTCTTC. This gives the protein CAAGLAGYNEQFF.